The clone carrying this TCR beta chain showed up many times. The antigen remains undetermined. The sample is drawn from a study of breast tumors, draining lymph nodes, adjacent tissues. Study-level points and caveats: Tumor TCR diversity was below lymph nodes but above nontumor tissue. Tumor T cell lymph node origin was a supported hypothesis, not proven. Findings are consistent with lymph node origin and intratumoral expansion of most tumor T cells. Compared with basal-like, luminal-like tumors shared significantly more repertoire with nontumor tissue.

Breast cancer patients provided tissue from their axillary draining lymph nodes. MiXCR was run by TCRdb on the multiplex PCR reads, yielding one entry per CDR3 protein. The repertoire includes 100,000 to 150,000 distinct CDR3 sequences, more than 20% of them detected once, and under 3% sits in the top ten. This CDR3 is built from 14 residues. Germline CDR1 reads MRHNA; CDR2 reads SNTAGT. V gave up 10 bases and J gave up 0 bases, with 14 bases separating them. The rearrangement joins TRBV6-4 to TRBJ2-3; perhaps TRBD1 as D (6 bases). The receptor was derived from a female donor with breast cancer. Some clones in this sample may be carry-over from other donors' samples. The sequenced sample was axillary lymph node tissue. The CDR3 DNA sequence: TGTGCCATCAGAGACAGGCTTAGCACAGATACGCAGTATTTT. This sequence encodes CAIRDRLSTDTQYF.